This TCR beta chain was found in a study of tumor-infiltrating lymphocytes in primary liver carcinoma. V was trimmed by 8 bases and J by 5 bases, leaving 24 bases between them. Germline V lookup: CDR1 DFQATT, CDR2 SNEGSKA (reference sequence). CDR3 length: 15 amino acids. Production of TCR beta cDNA used approximately 0.45 ug total RNA together with a constant-region primer. Investigators got TCR beta libraries out of three nested multiplex PCR rounds, done with slightly modified ARM-PCR. TRBV1-TRBV30 forward primers paired with a C-beta reverse primer drove the first two PCR rounds, ten to eleven cycles each. TCRdb independently ran MiXCR on the multiplex PCR reads; one entry per CDR3 protein. This sample has over 40,000 distinct CDR3 sequences, with around 77% found just once. This clonotype was seen ten or more times. Its antigen is still unknown. Overall study findings and caveats: Detection in all five tumor regions applied to only about 7.5-24% of top clones.

The tissue used was unsorted bulk material of about 19-33 mg. RNA and DNA were co-extracted from it with the AllPrep DNA/RNA mini kit. The material sequenced was liver tumor tissue from sampling region 5. Subset: tumor region T5, tumor centre. The chain is built from TRBV20-1 and TRBJ2-5; D is undetermined. The clonotype originates from a man between 40 and 49 years old with primary liver carcinoma and hepatitis B virus infection. The CDR3 here is CSQTTDGNTQETQYF. CDR3 bases: TGCAGTCAGACCACTGACGGAAATACCCAGGAGACCCAGTACTTC.